Below are 8 T cell receptor beta chains sequenced from a single sample in a study of blood T cell repertoires in COVID-19. TCRdb keeps only in-frame clones here, not all; method: immunoSEQ multiplex PCR. The data show 90,000 to 120,000 clones, 70% to 90% seen once. The sequencing sample was made of peripheral blood. The source of these receptors is a man aged 45-65 years with active or convalescent COVID-19.

The chain recombines TRBV28 with TRBJ1-5, with D unclear. Germline V gene data show CDR1 as MDHEN and CDR2 as SYDVKM. Trimming cost V 3 bases and J 5 bases, with 8 bases left between them. The length of the CDR3 is 13 residues. The CDR3 nucleotides read TGTGCCAGCAGTTTGGGAGCCGATCAGCCCCAGCATTTT. Protein product: CASSLGADQPQHF. Full variable domain (rest looked up from reference TRBV28 and TRBJ1-5): DVKVTQSSRYLVKRTGEKVFLECVQDMDHENMFWYRQDPGLGLRLIYFSYDVKMKEKGDIPEGYSVSREKKERFSLILESASTNQTSMYLCASSLGADQPQHFGDGTRLSIL.

CDR3 loop: CASSARGTTYEQYF. For the CDR3, the DNA is TGTGCCAGCAGCGCAAGGGGGACAACTTACGAGCAGTACTTC. J is TRBJ2-7 and V is TRBV7-8; a possible D gene is TRBD1 (6 bases). V lost 5 bases, J lost 4 bases, and 15 bases lay in between. This CDR3 region has 14 residues. CDR1 is SGHVS, CDR2 FQNEAQ, per germline. The variable domain in full, completed from reference TRBV7-8 and TRBJ2-7, reads GAGVSQSPRYKVAKRGQDVALRCDPISGHVSLFWYQQALGQGPEFLTYFQNEAQLDKSGLPSDRFFAERPEGSVSTLKIQRTQQEDSAVYLCASSARGTTYEQYFGPGTRLTVT.

The chain has TRBV11-1 and TRBJ2-3; D is ambiguous. V lost 4 bases to trimming and J lost 4 bases, with 15 bases between them. This CDR3 region has 15 residues. Germline values: CDR1 SGHAT, CDR2 FQDESV (reference sequence). The CDR3 bases are TGTGCCAGCAGCTCCAGCGCCCTCGCCGCAGATACGCAGTATTTT. Translated, it gives CASSSSALAADTQYF.

In its sample, this clone was seen a few times. The rearrangement uses TRBV6-5 and TRBJ2-3, with D unresolved. Germline V gene lookup returns CDR1 MNHEY and CDR2 SVGAGI. Between the trimmed V and J ends, which lost 3 bases and 0 bases, there was a span of 13 bases. The CDR3 is 16 amino acids. The CDR3 coding sequence is TGTGCCAGCAGTTATGCCGGGTGGGTTAGCACAGATACGCAGTATTTT. This translates into CASSYAGWVSTDTQYF.

The chain has TRBV27 and TRBJ2-7, with 15 bases lining up with TRBD2. The CDR3 extends over 16 amino acids. Germline CDR1 is MNHEY and CDR2 is SMNVEV (reference sequence). Trimming at V came to 5 bases and at J to 4 bases, leaving 6 bases not matched to a gene. CDR3 nucleotide sequence: TGTGCCAGCAGTGAGCACGGACTAGCGGGAGGGTACGAGCAGTACTTC. Translated: CASSEHGLAGGYEQYF.

The chain is built from TRBV27 and TRBJ2-7; TRBD2 agrees at 8 bases. With V trimmed by 5 bases and J by 7 bases, 10 bases remained unmatched. Germline lookup yields CDR1 MNHEY and CDR2 SMNVEV (reference sequence). The CDR3 has 14 amino acids. This CDR3 is CASSDGGGFGEQYF. DNA for the CDR3: TGTGCCAGCAGTGACGGGGGGGGTTTTGGTGAGCAGTACTTC.

This chain joins TRBV7-6 and TRBJ1-1; D unclear. The germline V gene has CDR1 SGHVS and CDR2 FNYEAQ. CDR3 length: 15 amino acids. With 4 bases removed from V and 3 bases from J, the gap between germline ends came to 15 bases. The CDR3 protein is CASSSSVGVDTEAFF. The CDR3 coding sequence is TGTGCCAGCAGCTCTTCGGTCGGGGTCGACACTGAAGCTTTCTTT.

This sequence joins TRBV9 and TRBJ2-7; 8 bases match TRBD2. The V segment lost 0 bases and the J segment 3 bases; nucleotides outside the gene matches: 5. Per germline, CDR1 SGDLS and CDR2 YYNGEE. The CDR3 runs 15 residues. CDR3 sequence: CASSVASGRHYEQYF. The CDR3 nucleotides are TGTGCCAGCAGCGTAGCCAGCGGGAGACACTACGAGCAGTACTTC.